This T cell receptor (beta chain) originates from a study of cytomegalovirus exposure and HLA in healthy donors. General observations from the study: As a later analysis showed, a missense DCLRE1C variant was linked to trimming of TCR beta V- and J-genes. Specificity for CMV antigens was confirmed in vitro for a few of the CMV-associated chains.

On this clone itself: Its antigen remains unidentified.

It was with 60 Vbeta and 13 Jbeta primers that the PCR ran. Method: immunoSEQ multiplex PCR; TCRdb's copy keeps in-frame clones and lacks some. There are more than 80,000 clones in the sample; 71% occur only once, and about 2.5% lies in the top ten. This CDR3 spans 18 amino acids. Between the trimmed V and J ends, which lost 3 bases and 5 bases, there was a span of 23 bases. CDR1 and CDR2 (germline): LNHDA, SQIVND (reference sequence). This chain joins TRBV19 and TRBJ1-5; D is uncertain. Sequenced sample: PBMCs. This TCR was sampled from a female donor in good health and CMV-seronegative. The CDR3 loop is CASSMLLRTPTQDQPQHF. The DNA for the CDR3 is TGTGCCAGTAGTATGCTGCTCCGGACTCCCACCCAGGATCAGCCCCAGCATTTT. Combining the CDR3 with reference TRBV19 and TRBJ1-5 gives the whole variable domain DGGITQSPKYLFRKEGQNVTLSCEQNLNHDAMYWYRQDPGQGLRLIYYSQIVNDFQKGDIAEGYSVSREKKESFPLTVTSAQKNPTAFYLCASSMLLRTPTQDQPQHFGDGTRLSIL.